Listed below are T cell receptor beta chains from one sample, sequenced in a study of blood T cell repertoires in COVID-19. Clones were read by immunoSEQ multiplex PCR, and TCRdb kept only the in-frame ones, dropping some. This sample has 26,000 or so clones, with nearly 90% found just once. The sample was peripheral blood. These receptors originate from a man between 65 and 79 years old with acute or convalescent COVID-19. Both conserved end residues are part of each CDR3. A D gene is named only where the DNA matches it firmly. Clone size, where shown, is once, few, many, or a class for clones that have expanded.

clone_size,j_call,cdr3_length,v_call,d_call,cdr3_aa,cdr3_nt
once,TRBJ1-2,14,TRBV11-2,TRBD1,CASSEIQGVNGYTF,TGTGCCAGCAGCGAAATCCAGGGGGTGAACGGCTACACCTTC
-,TRBJ2-7,14,TRBV18,TRBD1,CASSPTTGEGEQYF,TGTGCCAGCTCACCAACTACAGGGGAAGGCGAGCAGTACTTC
-,TRBJ2-7,14,TRBV25-1,-,CASSEFGQTDEQYF,TGTGCCAGCAGTGAATTCGGTCAGACAGACGAGCAGTACTTC
-,TRBJ2-7,12,TRBV6-5,-,CASSYSGDEQYF,TGTGCCAGCAGTTATTCGGGGGACGAGCAGTACTTC
-,TRBJ2-5,17,TRBV9,TRBD1,CASSVGVGQGRQETQYF,TGTGCCAGCAGCGTAGGGGTGGGACAGGGTCGCCAAGAGACCCAGTACTTC
-,TRBJ1-2,13,TRBV7-9,-,CASSLADSRGYTF,TGTGCCAGCAGCTTAGCGGATAGCCGGGGCTACACCTTC
-,TRBJ2-2,13,TRBV5-5,-,CANTDMNTGELFF,TGTGCCAATACGGACATGAACACCGGGGAGCTGTTTTTT
-,TRBJ1-5,15,TRBV5-1,-,CASSLAGAGNQPQHF,TGCGCCAGCAGCTTGGCAGGGGCCGGCAATCAGCCCCAGCATTTT
-,TRBJ1-3,16,TRBV9,TRBD1,CASSVGTGGTGNTIYF,TGTGCCAGCAGCGTAGGGACAGGGGGCACTGGAAACACCATATATTTT
once,TRBJ1-2,12,TRBV28,-,CASSLSGYGYTF,TGTGCCAGCAGTTTATCAGGCTATGGCTACACCTTC
-,TRBJ2-1,12,TRBV18,TRBD2,CASSPPGGEQFF,TGTGCCAGCTCACCCCCGGGGGGGGAGCAGTTCTTC
-,TRBJ1-1,13,TRBV3-1/TRBV3-2,-,CASSLTGLGEAFF,TGTGCCAGCAGCCTAACAGGGTTGGGGGAAGCTTTCTTT
-,TRBJ2-7,15,TRBV7-8,-,CASSLGAGWNHEQYF,TGTGCCAGCAGCTTAGGGGCAGGGTGGAATCACGAGCAGTACTTC
-,TRBJ1-3,16,TRBV7-9,-,CASSLGRGEAGNTIYF,TGTGCCAGCAGCCTTGGCCGGGGGGAAGCTGGAAACACCATATATTTT
-,TRBJ2-3,17,TRBV3-1/TRBV3-2,TRBD2,CASSGLVGLAGVDTQYF,TGTGCCAGCAGCGGGTTGGTGGGACTAGCGGGAGTTGATACGCAGTATTTT
-,TRBJ2-7,11,TRBV12-3/TRBV12-4,-,CASTKGPTWYF,TGTGCCAGCACTAAAGGTCCGACTTGGTACTTC
-,TRBJ1-6,15,TRBV7-8,TRBD1,CASSAQGAYNSPLHF,TGTGCCAGCAGCGCACAGGGGGCTTATAATTCACCCCTCCACTTT
-,TRBJ2-1,15,TRBV18,-,CASSPELDPGNEQFF,TGTGCCAGCTCTCCTGAACTAGATCCCGGCAATGAGCAGTTCTTC
-,TRBJ1-3,17,TRBV13,TRBD1,CASSRRTGTISGNTIYF,TGTGCCAGCAGCAGACGGACAGGGACGATCTCTGGAAACACCATATATTTT
-,TRBJ1-1,16,TRBV2,-,CASSELTGIMNTEAFF,TGTGCCAGCAGTGAACTAACAGGGATAATGAACACTGAAGCTTTCTTT
-,TRBJ2-7,14,TRBV3-1/TRBV3-2,TRBD2,CASSPTSGTYEQYF,TGTGCCAGCAGCCCCACTAGCGGGACCTACGAGCAGTACTTC
-,TRBJ2-5,14,TRBV5-1,TRBD1,CASSLGTGKETQYF,TGCGCCAGCAGCTTGGGGACAGGAAAAGAGACCCAGTACTTC
once,TRBJ1-2,15,TRBV7-2,TRBD1,CASSLRQGPYYGYTF,TGTGCCAGCAGCTTACGACAGGGTCCCTACTATGGCTACACCTTC
-,TRBJ1-1,15,TRBV4-1,TRBD1,CASSRSGQGETEAFF,TGCGCCAGCAGCCGATCCGGACAGGGGGAAACTGAAGCTTTCTTT
-,TRBJ2-6,15,TRBV5-1,-,CASSLSRSGANVLTF,TGCGCCAGCAGCTTGAGCCGCTCTGGGGCCAACGTCCTGACTTTC
-,TRBJ1-3,16,TRBV9,-,CASSVKAGSSGNTIYF,TGTGCCAGCAGCGTCAAAGCGGGAAGCTCTGGAAACACCATATATTTT
-,TRBJ2-2,15,TRBV3-1/TRBV3-2,TRBD2,CASSQRTSGTGELFF,TGTGCCAGCAGCCAAAGGACTAGCGGGACCGGGGAGCTGTTTTTT
-,TRBJ2-3,15,TRBV29-1,TRBD2,CSVASAGVGTDTQYF,TGCAGCGTTGCCTCAGCGGGAGTGGGCACAGATACGCAGTATTTT
-,TRBJ2-7,11,TRBV2,-,CAARSYYEQYF,TGTGCCGCTAGAAGTTACTACGAGCAGTACTTC
-,TRBJ1-5,14,TRBV9,TRBD1,CASSGGQGFQPQHF,TGTGCCAGCAGCGGGGGACAGGGCTTTCAGCCCCAGCATTTT
-,TRBJ2-3,14,TRBV9,TRBD2,CASSAGTSADTQYF,TGTGCCAGCAGCGCAGGGACTAGCGCAGATACGCAGTATTTT
-,TRBJ2-7,14,TRBV20-1,-,CSASSPRLDYEQYF,TGCAGTGCTAGTAGTCCCAGACTAGACTACGAGCAGTACTTC
-,TRBJ1-5,17,TRBV19,TRBD1,CASSNGTRDRGDQPQHF,TGTGCCAGTAGTAACGGGACCCGGGACAGGGGCGATCAGCCCCAGCATTTT
-,TRBJ2-3,15,TRBV7-8,-,CASSLISASTDTQYF,TGTGCCAGCAGCTTAATTAGCGCCAGCACAGATACGCAGTATTTT
-,TRBJ2-3,15,TRBV9,-,CASSVIGLGADTQYF,TGTGCCAGCAGCGTAATCGGACTGGGTGCGGATACGCAGTATTTT
once,TRBJ2-2,13,TRBV7-3,-,CASSFNGAGELFF,TGTGCCAGCAGCTTTAACGGAGCCGGGGAGCTGTTTTTT
-,TRBJ2-1,15,TRBV25-1,-,CASSEYRFPFWEQFF,TGTGCCAGCAGTGAATATAGATTCCCCTTTTGGGAGCAGTTCTTC
once,TRBJ2-1,14,TRBV5-4,-,CASSSGQNVNEQFF,TGTGCCAGCAGCTCTGGACAGAATGTCAATGAGCAGTTCTTC
once,TRBJ2-5,12,TRBV14,-,CASSQNYGAQYF,TGTGCCAGCAGCCAAAATTACGGGGCCCAGTACTTC
-,TRBJ2-3,16,TRBV7-9,TRBD2,CASSPLAGVLADTQYF,TGTGCCAGCAGCCCATTAGCGGGAGTACTCGCAGATACGCAGTATTTT
-,TRBJ2-1,15,TRBV4-3,TRBD2,CASSLAGLANNEQFF,TGCGCCAGCAGCTTAGCGGGACTAGCGAACAATGAGCAGTTCTTC
-,TRBJ1-4,14,TRBV7-2,TRBD1,CASSRDRNREKLFF,TGTGCCAGCAGCCGGGACAGGAATCGGGAAAAACTGTTTTTT
-,TRBJ1-5,14,TRBV5-4,TRBD1,CASSPDRDSIPQHF,TGTGCCAGCAGCCCGGACAGGGATTCGATTCCCCAGCATTTT
-,TRBJ2-7,13,TRBV7-9,-,CASSLGSTYEQYF,TGTGCCAGCAGCCTAGGGAGTACCTACGAGCAGTACTTC
-,TRBJ1-1,14,TRBV5-1,-,CASSLGFRGTEAFF,TGCGCCAGCAGCTTAGGGTTCAGGGGCACTGAAGCTTTCTTT
-,TRBJ1-2,14,TRBV27,TRBD1,CASRAYRGNYGYTF,TGTGCCAGCCGCGCCTACAGGGGTAACTATGGCTACACCTTC
-,TRBJ2-3,13,TRBV18,-,CASSIISTDTQYF,TGTGCCAGCTCAATCATTAGCACAGATACGCAGTATTTT
once,TRBJ2-3,18,TRBV6-6,TRBD1,CASSLGTGAAGRTDTQYF,TGTGCCAGCAGTCTAGGGACAGGGGCCGCGGGTCGCACAGATACGCAGTATTTT
-,TRBJ1-3,15,TRBV11-2,TRBD1,CASSSTGVVGNTIYF,TGTGCCAGCAGCTCGACAGGGGTTGTGGGGAACACCATATATTTT
-,TRBJ1-5,15,TRBV18,TRBD1,CASSPGTGVKQPQHF,TGTGCCAGCTCTCCCGGGACAGGAGTAAAGCAGCCCCAGCATTTT
-,TRBJ1-1,13,TRBV7-2,-,CASSLQQNTEAFF,TGTGCCAGCAGCTTACAACAGAACACTGAAGCTTTCTTT
-,TRBJ2-5,16,TRBV3-1/TRBV3-2,TRBD2,CASSQTYLAAQETQYF,TGTGCCAGCAGCCAAACCTACCTAGCGGCACAAGAGACCCAGTACTTC
-,TRBJ1-6,13,TRBV7-3,-,CASGQGTNSPLHF,TGTGCCAGCGGGCAGGGTACCAATTCACCCCTCCACTTT
medium-sized,TRBJ2-1,15,TRBV5-1,-,CASSTRDSPYNEQFF,TGCGCCAGCAGCACCCGGGACTCCCCCTACAATGAGCAGTTCTTC